The 32 T cell receptor beta chains in this list originate from one sample, sequenced in a study of shared clonotypes between healthy human individuals. Naive CD8 cells were CD45RO-negative, positively selected for CCR7, excluding terminally differentiated effector memory CD45RA+ cells. Only in-frame clones appear in the TCRdb table, and some are missing; sequencing was by immunoSEQ multiplex PCR. The sample includes around 2.1 million clones, just over 90% of them seen just once. Sequencing was carried out using naive CD8+ T cells from PBMCs. Receptors were obtained from a man younger than 35 in good health. Some clones in this sample may be carry-over from other donors' samples.

The chain uses TRBV7-9 and TRBJ2-7, with D uncertain. V dropped 5 bases and J dropped 5 bases, with 7 bases sitting between them. This CDR3 is built from 11 residues. Germline CDR1 and CDR2: SEHNR and FQNEAQ (reference sequence). CDR3 nucleotide sequence: TGTGCCAGCAGCGAGACGAACGAGCAGTACTTC. Encoded protein: CASSETNEQYF.

The chain recombines TRBV6-5 with TRBJ2-3; 7 bases line up with TRBD2. V gave up 5 bases and J gave up 6 bases; unmatched junction bases: 5. The germline V gene encodes CDR1 MNHEY and CDR2 SVGAGI. This CDR3 has 13 residues. CDR3 residues: CASSLADWDTQYF. In DNA, the CDR3 is TGTGCCAGCAGTCTAGCGGACTGGGATACGCAGTATTTT.

This chain links TRBV11-2 with TRBJ2-3; possible D gene TRBD1, 5 bases. Germline V CDR1 and CDR2: SGHAT, FQNNGV. The CDR3 totals 16 residues. Trimming shortened V by 1 base and J by 2 bases, and 13 bases separated the two germline ends. The chain's CDR3 is CASSLGSTATTDTQYF. The CDR3 nucleotides are TGTGCCAGCAGCTTAGGCTCGACAGCGACCACAGATACGCAGTATTTT.

This chain links TRBV9 with TRBJ1-3; TRBD1 agrees at 7 bases. Germline assignment: CDR1 SGDLS and CDR2 YYNGEE. Unmatched junction bases numbered 4, after V lost 0 bases and J lost 4 bases. This CDR3 is built from 15 residues. The CDR3 is CASSVATGEGNTIYF. The CDR3 DNA is TGTGCCAGCAGCGTAGCTACAGGGGAAGGAAACACCATATATTTT.

The gene calls are TRBV27 and TRBJ1-5; the D is unclear. The CDR3 length is 17 residues. V was clipped by 0 bases and J by 5 bases, with 17 bases between them. Per germline, CDR1 MNHEY and CDR2 SMNVEV (reference sequence). CDR3 amino acids: CASSLSGFNSGDQPQHF. CDR3 coding DNA: TGTGCCAGCAGTTTATCGGGCTTCAACTCGGGAGATCAGCCCCAGCATTTT.

The chain joins TRBV6-5 to TRBJ2-5, with unresolved D. The length of the CDR3 is 11 residues. CDR1 and CDR2 (germline): MNHEY, SVGAGI. Deletions cut 10 bases from V and 4 bases from J, with 10 bases between. CDR3: CATVGPETQYF. The CDR3 coding sequence is TGTGCCACAGTCGGGCCAGAGACCCAGTACTTC.

The J gene is TRBJ2-1, the V gene TRBV5-4, with D unclear. V lost 0 bases, J lost 4 bases, and 11 bases lay in between. The CDR3 is made up of 15 amino acids. CDR1 and CDR2 (germline): SGHNT, YYREEE (reference sequence). The CDR3 region has the DNA TGTGCCAGCAGCTTGGTTGGCTACGAGTACAATGAGCAGTTCTTC. Translated: CASSLVGYEYNEQFF.

V usage is TRBV7-9 and J usage is TRBJ2-2, with D maybe TRBD2 (5 bases). The CDR3 is made up of 15 amino acids. The V end was cut by 5 bases, the J end by 0 bases, with 10 bases between. Germline V gene sequence: CDR1 SEHNR, CDR2 FQNEAQ (reference sequence). CDR3 in amino acids: CASSPPAANTGELFF. The CDR3 region has the DNA TGTGCCAGCAGCCCCCCAGCGGCGAACACCGGGGAGCTGTTTTTT.

Only one count was recorded for this clone. This chain joins TRBV5-6 and TRBJ2-7; 12 positions agree with TRBD1. The length of the CDR3 is 13 residues. Germline loops: CDR1 SGHDT, CDR2 YYEEEE. J lost 6 bases, V lost 5 bases, and 3 bases had no gene match. The CDR3 reads CASSWDRGPEQYF. CDR3 coding DNA: TGTGCCAGCAGTTGGGACAGGGGGCCCGAGCAGTACTTC.

The chain is built from TRBV29-1 and TRBJ2-7, with D possibly TRBD2 on 7 matching bases. The CDR3 sequence is 13 residues long. Germline CDR1 reads SQVTM; CDR2 reads ANQGSEA. V gave up 6 bases and J gave up 7 bases, with 19 bases separating them. This CDR3 is CSVKGGRELEQYF. DNA for the CDR3: TGCAGCGTCAAAGGGGGGCGGGAGTTGGAGCAGTACTTC.

The V call is TRBV27, the J call TRBJ2-5, with 7 bases aligning to TRBD2. The CDR3 runs to 16 residues. Trimming at V came to 3 bases and at J to 3 bases, leaving 10 bases not matched to a gene. Germline CDR1 and CDR2: MNHEY and SMNVEV (reference sequence). In DNA, the CDR3 is TGTGCCAGCAGTTTTTTGGGGGAGGGCCTAGAAGAGACCCAGTACTTC. This encodes CASSFLGEGLEETQYF.

The rearrangement links TRBV9 to TRBJ2-1; 7 bases are shared with TRBD2. The CDR3 totals 18 residues. Germline V CDR1 and CDR2: SGDLS, YYNGEE. V was clipped by 3 bases and J by 7 bases; unmatched bases: 19. In DNA, the CDR3 is TGTGCCAGCAGCGCGGCCGGACTAGGGGATGCCCACCGGAATGAGCAGTTCTTC. Translating gives CASSAAGLGDAHRNEQFF.

A remark on this clone: The same CDR3 can be traced to other DNA sequences in this sample. The chain recombines TRBV18 with TRBJ2-7, with TRBD1 matching over 7 bases. CDR3 length: 14 residues. The germline CDR1 and CDR2 sequences are KGHSH and LQKENI. With V trimmed by 3 bases and J by 0 bases, 2 bases remained unmatched. CDR3 in DNA: TGTGCCAGCTCACCGAGGGACAGCTCCTACGAGCAGTACTTC. Encoded protein: CASSPRDSSYEQYF.

The chain joins TRBV19 to TRBJ1-5; D is possibly TRBD1 (6 bases). The V end lost 9 bases, the J end lost 5 bases, and 20 bases lay between the germline ends. The CDR3 has 15 amino acids. CDR1 is LNHDA and CDR2 is SQIVND in the germline V gene (reference sequence). CDR3 sequence reads: CASGRTARSDQPQHF. The CDR3 DNA sequence: TGTGCCAGCGGACGGACAGCTCGATCCGATCAGCCCCAGCATTTT.

The J gene is TRBJ2-6, the V gene TRBV9, with D unresolved. Trimming cost V 0 bases and J 3 bases, with 7 bases left between them. The CDR3 totals 15 residues. CDR1 and CDR2 from the germline V gene are SGDLS and YYNGEE. This CDR3 reads CASSVGLGGANVLTF. In nucleotides, the CDR3 is TGTGCCAGCAGCGTAGGACTGGGTGGGGCCAACGTCCTGACTTTC. The full variable domain, in which reference TRBV9 and TRBJ2-6 provide the parts outside the CDR3, is DSGVTQTPKHLITATGQRVTLRCSPRSGDLSVYWYQQSLDQGLQFLIQYYNGEERAKGNILERFSAQQFPDLHSELNLSSLELGDSALYFCASSVGLGGANVLTFGAGSRLTVL.

V is TRBV7-9 and J is TRBJ2-1, with D unclear. Germline-derived CDR1 and CDR2 are SEHNR and FQNEAQ (reference sequence). The V and J ends lost 1 base and 9 bases respectively, with 10 bases between them. The length of the CDR3 is 13 residues. For the CDR3, the DNA is TGTGCCAGCAGCTTAGAGGTTGTTGGTGAGCAGTTCTTC. It codes for CASSLEVVGEQFF. The full variable domain, in which reference TRBV7-9 and TRBJ2-1 provide the parts outside the CDR3, is DTGVSQNPRHKITKRGQNVTFRCDPISEHNRLYWYRQTLGQGPEFLTYFQNEAQLEKSRLLSDRFSAERPKGSFSTLEIQRTEQGDSAMYLCASSLEVVGEQFFGPGTRLTVL.

This chain connects TRBV6-6 to TRBJ2-7; TRBD1 agrees at 8 bases. CDR3 size: 14 residues. Germline loops: CDR1 MNHNY, CDR2 SVGAGI (reference sequence). V trimming: 3 bases; J trimming: 3 bases; junction bases outside the gene matches: 4. Written as DNA, the CDR3 is TGTGCCAGCAGTTATTACGGACAGGGCTACGAGCAGTACTTC. It is translated as CASSYYGQGYEQYF.

V is TRBV15 and J is TRBJ2-2; D may be TRBD2 (7 bases). Looked up from germline, CDR1 is LNHNV and CDR2 is YYDKDF (reference sequence). There are 17 residues in the CDR3. V was shortened by 3 bases and J by 5 bases, with 19 bases between the two germline ends. Written as DNA, the CDR3 is TGTGCCACCAGCAGGGGAGGGGGAGTCCTCTGGACCGGGGAGCTGTTTTTT. Its protein is CATSRGGGVLWTGELFF.

The J gene is TRBJ2-3, the V gene TRBV7-8, with TRBD2 identical over 7 bases. This CDR3 is 15 amino acids long. Germline V gene sequence: CDR1 SGHVS, CDR2 FQNEAQ. The V gene end was trimmed by 5 bases and the J gene end by 2 bases; junction bases not matched to a gene: 7. The CDR3 nucleotides are TGTGCCAGCAGCCTTGGACTAGAGAACACAGATACGCAGTATTTT. Protein product: CASSLGLENTDTQYF.

The CDR3 region is CASRVTGANYGYTF. Here the CDR3 DNA reads TGTGCCAGCAGGGTGACAGGAGCCAACTATGGCTACACCTTC. The chain carries TRBV27 and TRBJ1-2; D is possibly TRBD1 (6 bases). Germline assignment: CDR1 MNHEY and CDR2 SMNVEV (reference sequence). Trimming left V 6 bases short and J 2 bases short, with 13 bases between. The CDR3 consists of 14 residues.

J is TRBJ2-7 and V is TRBV15; 7 bases fit TRBD1. V lost 3 bases to trimming and J lost 2 bases; unmatched junction nucleotides: 4. Germline V gives CDR1 LNHNV, CDR2 YYDKDF (reference sequence). The CDR3 consists of 14 residues. This CDR3 reads CATSRGQLTYEQYF. In DNA, the CDR3 is TGTGCCACCAGCAGGGGACAGCTAACCTACGAGCAGTACTTC.

V gene TRBV5-6 combines with J gene TRBJ2-5; a weak D match, TRBD2 (6 bases). The CDR3 contains 16 residues. V was cut by 4 bases and J by 5 bases, with 21 bases left in between. Germline assignment: CDR1 SGHDT and CDR2 YYEEEE. CDR3 in DNA: TGTGCCAGCAGCCAGGAGGGGCCACCGGCGGGCGAGACCCAGTACTTC. As protein: CASSQEGPPAGETQYF.

The chain carries TRBV27 and TRBJ1-1; 7 bases fit TRBD1. The CDR3 is 15 residues long. Germline assignment: CDR1 MNHEY and CDR2 SMNVEV (reference sequence). V gave up 6 bases and J gave up 1 base; unmatched junction bases: 8. The CDR3 DNA sequence: TGTGCCAGCAGAGGAACAGGGGCCCAGAACACTGAAGCTTTCTTT. Protein: CASRGTGAQNTEAFF.

The chain recombines TRBV27 with TRBJ1-2; 7 bases agree with TRBD1. Germline values: CDR1 MNHEY, CDR2 SMNVEV (reference sequence). The CDR3 has 17 residues. J gave up 8 bases and V 0 bases, and 15 bases lay outside the gene matches. This chain's CDR3 is CASSLSPIMTGSRGYTF. CDR3 bases: TGTGCCAGCAGTTTATCGCCAATAATGACAGGGTCGAGAGGCTACACCTTC.

The V and J genes are TRBV10-3 and TRBJ2-7, with a possible D match to TRBD1 (5 bases). CDR1 is ENHRY, CDR2 SYGVKD, per germline. V gave up 4 bases and J gave up 3 bases, with 13 bases separating them. CDR3 length equals 14 residues. The DNA for the CDR3 is TGTGCCATCAGTGGGGGTCAGGGTGGCTACGAGCAGTACTTC. Translation gives CAISGGQGGYEQYF.

The rearrangement joins TRBV7-9 to TRBJ1-2; D gene uncertain. The CDR3 runs 15 residues. Germline V gives CDR1 SEHNR, CDR2 FQNEAQ (reference sequence). Deletions cut 2 bases from V and 5 bases from J, with 15 bases between. DNA for the CDR3: TGTGCCAGCAGCTTATTGGCCAGGAGCGAATATGGCTACACCTTC. It specifies CASSLLARSEYGYTF. Based on the CDR3 plus reference TRBV7-9 and TRBJ1-2, the full variable domain is DTGVSQNPRHKITKRGQNVTFRCDPISEHNRLYWYRQTLGQGPEFLTYFQNEAQLEKSRLLSDRFSAERPKGSFSTLEIQRTEQGDSAMYLCASSLLARSEYGYTFGSGTRLTVV.

The chain uses TRBV7-9 and TRBJ1-2, with D perhaps matching TRBD1 (5 bases). Trimming took off 4 bases at V and 7 bases at J, with 28 bases between the two ends. The CDR3 runs 18 residues. CDR1 is SEHNR and CDR2 is FQNEAQ in the germline V gene (reference sequence). The CDR3 is CASSSTSTGRDAHGGYTF. As DNA, the CDR3 is TGTGCCAGCAGCTCCACTTCCACTGGGAGGGACGCTCATGGTGGCTACACCTTC.

The V and J genes are TRBV28 and TRBJ2-7; 11 bases fit TRBD2. The V gene's germline CDR1 is MDHEN and CDR2 SYDVKM. V shed 5 bases and J 2 bases; nucleotides not matched to a gene: 5. The CDR3 has 15 amino acids. The CDR3 DNA is TGTGCCAGCAGTCTACTAGCGGGAGTGACCTACGAGCAGTACTTC. It yields the protein CASSLLAGVTYEQYF.

The J gene is TRBJ1-1, the V gene TRBV4-1, with TRBD1 as a possible D gene (5 bases). The CDR3 is made up of 13 amino acids. Germline V gene lookup returns CDR1 MGHRA and CDR2 YSYEKL. Trimming removed 4 bases at V and 3 bases at J, with 9 bases between. CDR3 in amino acids: CASSRKTDTEAFF. In DNA form, the CDR3 reads TGCGCCAGCAGCCGAAAGACAGACACTGAAGCTTTCTTT.

The chain carries TRBV6-1 and TRBJ2-7, with 14 bases matching TRBD2. The CDR3 length is 16 residues. Germline V gene sequence: CDR1 MNHNS, CDR2 SASEGT. Losses at the gene ends were 3 bases for V and 5 bases for J; bases not matched to a gene: 6. The CDR3 region is CASSEGTSGSVHEQYF. Here the CDR3 DNA reads TGTGCCAGCAGTGAGGGGACTAGCGGGAGTGTACACGAGCAGTACTTC.

The V and J genes are TRBV27 and TRBJ2-7; D call uncertain. CDR3 length: 16 amino acids. Trimming left V 3 bases short and J 5 bases short, with 20 bases between. Germline values: CDR1 MNHEY, CDR2 SMNVEV (reference sequence). The CDR3 bases are TGTGCCAGCAGTTTCGCCCCGAATCCCCGGGCAGACGAGCAGTACTTC. Encoded protein: CASSFAPNPRADEQYF.

The chain has TRBV11-2 and TRBJ2-1; 12 positions agree with TRBD2. J gave up 12 bases and V 4 bases, and 13 bases lay outside the gene matches. Germline-derived CDR1 and CDR2 are SGHAT and FQNNGV. The CDR3 covers 16 residues. Here the CDR3 reads CASSSLPSGREHGQFF. In nucleotides, the CDR3 is TGTGCCAGCAGCTCCCTTCCTAGCGGGAGGGAGCATGGGCAGTTCTTC.